The TCR beta chain described here comes from a study of early T cells in non-severe SARS-CoV-2 infection. Tagging with unique molecular identifiers was applied to individual cDNA molecules. TCRdb re-derived calls from the 5' RACE reads in MiXCR, one entry per CDR3 protein. There are 70,000 to 85,000 distinct CDR3 sequences in the sample; 5% occur only once, and less than 9.5% lies in the top ten. CDR3 length equals 14 residues. Germline values: CDR1 KGHDR, CDR2 SFDVKD. The V gene lost 2 bases and the J gene lost 9 bases, with 15 bases spanning the gap. This TCR was recovered from an adult who was a healthcare worker with PCR-confirmed SARS-CoV-2 infection or an uninfected control (not recorded which). This material consisted of whole blood, taken at baseline. The gene calls are TRBV24-1 and TRBJ1-1; D is possibly TRBD1 (5 bases). Written as DNA, the CDR3 is TGTGCCACCAGTGATTCTCAGGGACCTCTTCAAGCTTTCTTT. It encodes CATSDSQGPLQAFF.